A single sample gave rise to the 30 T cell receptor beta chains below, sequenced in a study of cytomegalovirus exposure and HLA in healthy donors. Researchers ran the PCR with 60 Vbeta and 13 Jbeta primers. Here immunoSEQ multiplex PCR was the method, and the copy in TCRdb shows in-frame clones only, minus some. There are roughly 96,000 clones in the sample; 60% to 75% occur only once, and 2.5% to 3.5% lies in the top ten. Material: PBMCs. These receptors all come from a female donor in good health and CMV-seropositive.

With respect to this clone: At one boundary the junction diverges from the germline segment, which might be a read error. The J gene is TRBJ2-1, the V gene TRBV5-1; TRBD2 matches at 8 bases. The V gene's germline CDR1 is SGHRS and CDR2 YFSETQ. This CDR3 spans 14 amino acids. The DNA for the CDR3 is TGCGCCAGCAACTTGGGGCTAGCGGGTAATGAGCAGTTCTTC. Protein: CASNLGLAGNEQFF. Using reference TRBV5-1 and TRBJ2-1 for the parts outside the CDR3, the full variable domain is KAGVTQTPRYLIKTRGQQVTLSCSPISGHRSVSWYQQTPGQGLQFLFEYFSETQRNKGNFPGRFSGRQFSNSRSEMNVSTLELGDSALYLCASNLGLAGNEQFFGPGTRLTVL.

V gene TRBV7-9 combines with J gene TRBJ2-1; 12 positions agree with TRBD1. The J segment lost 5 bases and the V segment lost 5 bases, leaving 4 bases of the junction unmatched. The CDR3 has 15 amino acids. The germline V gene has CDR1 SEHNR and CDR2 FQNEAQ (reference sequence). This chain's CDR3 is CASSAGQGAHNEQFF. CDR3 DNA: TGTGCCAGCAGCGCGGGACAGGGGGCTCACAATGAGCAGTTCTTC. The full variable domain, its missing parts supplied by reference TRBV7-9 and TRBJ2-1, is DTGVSQNPRHKITKRGQNVTFRCDPISEHNRLYWYRQTLGQGPEFLTYFQNEAQLEKSRLLSDRFSAERPKGSFSTLEIQRTEQGDSAMYLCASSAGQGAHNEQFFGPGTRLTVL.

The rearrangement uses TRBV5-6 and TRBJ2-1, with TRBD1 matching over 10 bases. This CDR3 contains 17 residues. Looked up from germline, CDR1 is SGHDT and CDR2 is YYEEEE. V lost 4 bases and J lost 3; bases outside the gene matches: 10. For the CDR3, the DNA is TGTGCCAGCAGCCTCCTCCCCGGGACAGGGGTCTACAATGAGCAGTTCTTC. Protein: CASSLLPGTGVYNEQFF.

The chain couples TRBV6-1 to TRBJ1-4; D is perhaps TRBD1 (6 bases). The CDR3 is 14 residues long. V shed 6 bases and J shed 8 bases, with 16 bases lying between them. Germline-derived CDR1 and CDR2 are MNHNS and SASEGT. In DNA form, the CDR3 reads TGTGCCAGCAGGTCAACAGGGCCCGCCGAAAAACTGTTTTTT. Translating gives CASRSTGPAEKLFF.

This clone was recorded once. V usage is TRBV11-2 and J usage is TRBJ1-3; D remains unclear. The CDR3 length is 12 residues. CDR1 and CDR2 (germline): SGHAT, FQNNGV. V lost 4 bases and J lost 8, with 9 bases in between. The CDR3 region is CASSSAADTIYF. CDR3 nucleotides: TGTGCCAGCAGCTCCGCGGCGGACACCATATATTTT.

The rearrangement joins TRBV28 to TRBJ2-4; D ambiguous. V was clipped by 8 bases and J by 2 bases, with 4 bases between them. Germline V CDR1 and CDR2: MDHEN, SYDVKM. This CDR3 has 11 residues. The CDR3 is CASRTKNIQYF. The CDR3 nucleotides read TGTGCCAGCCGTACCAAAAACATTCAGTACTTC.

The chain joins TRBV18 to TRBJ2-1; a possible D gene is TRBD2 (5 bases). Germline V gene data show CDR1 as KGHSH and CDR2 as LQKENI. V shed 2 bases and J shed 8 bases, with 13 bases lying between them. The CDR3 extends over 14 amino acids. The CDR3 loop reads CASSPKVRAHEQFF. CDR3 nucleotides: TGTGCCAGCTCACCAAAGGTGAGGGCCCATGAGCAGTTCTTC.

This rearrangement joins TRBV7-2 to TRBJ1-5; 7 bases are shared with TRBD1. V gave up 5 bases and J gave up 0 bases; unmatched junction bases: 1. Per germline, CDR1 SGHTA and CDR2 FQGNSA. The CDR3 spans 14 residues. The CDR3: CASSGDSSNQPQHF. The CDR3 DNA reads TGTGCCAGCAGCGGGGACAGTAGCAATCAGCCCCAGCATTTT.

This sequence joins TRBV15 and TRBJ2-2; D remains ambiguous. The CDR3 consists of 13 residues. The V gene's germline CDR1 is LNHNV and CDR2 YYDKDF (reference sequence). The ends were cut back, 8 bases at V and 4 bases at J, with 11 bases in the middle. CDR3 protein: CATAPPGTGELFF. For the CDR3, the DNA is TGTGCCACCGCGCCCCCGGGCACCGGGGAGCTGTTTTTT.

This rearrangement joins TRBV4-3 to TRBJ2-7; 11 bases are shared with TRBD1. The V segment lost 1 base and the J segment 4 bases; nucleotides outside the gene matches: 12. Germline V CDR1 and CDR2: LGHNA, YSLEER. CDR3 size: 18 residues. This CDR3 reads CASSQAWGDRGSRYEQYF. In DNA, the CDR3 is TGCGCCAGCAGCCAAGCTTGGGGGGACAGGGGGAGCAGGTACGAGCAGTACTTC.

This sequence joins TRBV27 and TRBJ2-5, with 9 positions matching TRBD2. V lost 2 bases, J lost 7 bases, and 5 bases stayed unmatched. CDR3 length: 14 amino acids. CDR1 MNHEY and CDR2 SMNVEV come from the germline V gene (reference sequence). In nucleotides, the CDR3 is TGTGCCAGCAGTTTAAGGCGGGGGGGCGGGACCCAGTACTTC. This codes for CASSLRRGGGTQYF.

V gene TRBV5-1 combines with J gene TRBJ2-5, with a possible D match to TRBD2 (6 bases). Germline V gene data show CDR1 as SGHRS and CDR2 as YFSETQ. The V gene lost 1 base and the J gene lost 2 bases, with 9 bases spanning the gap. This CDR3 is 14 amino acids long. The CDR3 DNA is TGCGCCAGCAGCTTGCCCGGGGGTCAAGAGACCCAGTACTTC. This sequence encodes CASSLPGGQETQYF.

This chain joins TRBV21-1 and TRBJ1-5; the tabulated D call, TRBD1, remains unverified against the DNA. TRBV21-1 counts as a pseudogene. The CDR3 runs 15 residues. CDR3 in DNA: TGTGCCAGCAGCAGCGTGAACAGGGAGAATCAGCCCCAGCATTTT. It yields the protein CASSSVNRENQPQHF.

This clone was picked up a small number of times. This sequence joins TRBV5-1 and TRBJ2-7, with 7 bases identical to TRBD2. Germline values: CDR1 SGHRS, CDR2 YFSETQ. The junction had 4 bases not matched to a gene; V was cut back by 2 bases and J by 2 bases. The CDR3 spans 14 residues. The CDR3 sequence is CASSLGGRAYEQYF. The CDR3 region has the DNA TGCGCCAGCAGCTTAGGTGGGAGGGCCTACGAGCAGTACTTC.

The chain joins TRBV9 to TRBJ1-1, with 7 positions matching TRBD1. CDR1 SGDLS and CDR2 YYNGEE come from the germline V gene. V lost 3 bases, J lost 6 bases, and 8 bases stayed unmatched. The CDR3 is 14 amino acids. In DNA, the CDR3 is TGTGCCAGCAGCGCGACAGGGTCGGGGTCTGAAGCTTTCTTT. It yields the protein CASSATGSGSEAFF.

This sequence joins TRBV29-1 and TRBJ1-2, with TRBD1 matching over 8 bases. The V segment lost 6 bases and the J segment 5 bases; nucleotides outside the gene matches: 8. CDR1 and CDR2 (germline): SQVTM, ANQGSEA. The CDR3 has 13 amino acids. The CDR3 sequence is CSVAPDRGYGYTF. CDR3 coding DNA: TGCAGCGTGGCGCCCGACAGGGGTTATGGCTACACCTTC.

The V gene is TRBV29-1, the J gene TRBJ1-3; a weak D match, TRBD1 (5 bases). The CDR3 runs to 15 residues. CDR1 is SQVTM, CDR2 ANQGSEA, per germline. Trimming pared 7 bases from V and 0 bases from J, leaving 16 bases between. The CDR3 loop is CSAWGDASSGNTIYF. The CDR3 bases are TGCAGCGCTTGGGGGGACGCGAGCTCTGGAAACACCATATATTTT. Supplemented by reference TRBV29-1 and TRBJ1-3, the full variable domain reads SAVISQKPSRDICQRGTSLTIQCQVDSQVTMMFWYRQQPGQSLTLIATANQGSEATYESGFVIDKFPISRPNLTFSTLTVSNMSPEDSSIYLCSAWGDASSGNTIYFGEGSWLTVV.

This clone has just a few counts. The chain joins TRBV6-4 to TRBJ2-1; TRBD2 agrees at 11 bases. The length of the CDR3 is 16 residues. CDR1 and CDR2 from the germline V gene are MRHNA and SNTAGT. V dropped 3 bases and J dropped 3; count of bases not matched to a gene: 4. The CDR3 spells CASSETGTSGYNEQFF. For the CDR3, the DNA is TGTGCCAGCAGTGAGACCGGGACTAGCGGCTACAATGAGCAGTTCTTC.

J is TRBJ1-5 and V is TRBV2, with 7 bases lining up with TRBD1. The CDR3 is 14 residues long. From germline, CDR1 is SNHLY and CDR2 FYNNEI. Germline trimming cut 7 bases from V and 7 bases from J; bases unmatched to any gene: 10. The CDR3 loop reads CASTPNRGGQPQHF. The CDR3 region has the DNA TGTGCCAGCACTCCTAACAGGGGAGGCCAGCCCCAGCATTTT.

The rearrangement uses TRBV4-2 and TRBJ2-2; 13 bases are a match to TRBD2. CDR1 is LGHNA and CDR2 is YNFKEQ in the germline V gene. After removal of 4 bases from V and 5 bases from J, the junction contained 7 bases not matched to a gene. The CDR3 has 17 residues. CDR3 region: CASSRTSGRAETGELFF. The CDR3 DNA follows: TGTGCCAGCAGCCGAACTAGCGGGAGGGCTGAAACCGGGGAGCTGTTTTTT.

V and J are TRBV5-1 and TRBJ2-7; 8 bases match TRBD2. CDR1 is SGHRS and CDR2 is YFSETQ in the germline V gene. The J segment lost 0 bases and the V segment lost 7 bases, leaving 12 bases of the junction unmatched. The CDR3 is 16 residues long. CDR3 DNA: TGCGCCAGCGGGGAGAGCTTAGGACTAGCCTCCTACGAGCAGTACTTC. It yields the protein CASGESLGLASYEQYF.

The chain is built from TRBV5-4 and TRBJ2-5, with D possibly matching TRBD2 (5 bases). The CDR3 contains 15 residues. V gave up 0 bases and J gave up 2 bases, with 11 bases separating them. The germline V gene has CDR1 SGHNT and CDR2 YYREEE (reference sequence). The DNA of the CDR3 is TGTGCCAGCAGCTTGGGCGGGCTGACTCAAGAGACCCAGTACTTC. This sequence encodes CASSLGGLTQETQYF.

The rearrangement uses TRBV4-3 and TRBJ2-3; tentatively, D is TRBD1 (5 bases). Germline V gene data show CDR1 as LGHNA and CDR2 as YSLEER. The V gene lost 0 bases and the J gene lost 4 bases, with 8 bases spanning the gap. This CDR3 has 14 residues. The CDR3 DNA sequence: TGCGCCAGCAGCCAAGATAGGGGCGCAGATACGCAGTATTTT. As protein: CASSQDRGADTQYF.

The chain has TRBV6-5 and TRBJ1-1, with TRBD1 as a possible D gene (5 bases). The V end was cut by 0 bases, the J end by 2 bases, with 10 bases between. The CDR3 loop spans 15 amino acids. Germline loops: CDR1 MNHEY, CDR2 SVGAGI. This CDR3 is CASSYSGQVNTEAFF. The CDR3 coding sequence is TGTGCCAGCAGTTACTCGGGGCAGGTAAACACTGAAGCTTTCTTT.

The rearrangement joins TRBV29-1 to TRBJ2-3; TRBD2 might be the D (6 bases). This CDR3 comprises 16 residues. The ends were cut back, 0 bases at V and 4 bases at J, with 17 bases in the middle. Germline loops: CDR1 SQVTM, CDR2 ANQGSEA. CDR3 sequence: CSVEDPRLGDPDTQYF. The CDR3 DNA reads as TGCAGCGTTGAAGATCCGAGACTAGGAGATCCAGATACGCAGTATTTT.

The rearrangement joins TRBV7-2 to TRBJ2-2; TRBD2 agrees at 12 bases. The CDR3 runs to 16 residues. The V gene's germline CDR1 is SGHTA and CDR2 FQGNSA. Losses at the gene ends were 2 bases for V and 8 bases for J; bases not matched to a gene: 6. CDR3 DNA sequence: TGTGCCAGCAGCTTAATGTCTAGCGGGGGGGTGGGGGAGCTGTTTTTT. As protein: CASSLMSSGGVGELFF.

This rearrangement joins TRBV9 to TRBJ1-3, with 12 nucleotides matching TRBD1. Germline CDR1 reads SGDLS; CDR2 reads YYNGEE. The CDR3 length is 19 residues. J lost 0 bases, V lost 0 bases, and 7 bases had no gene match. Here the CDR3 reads CASSVAWGQGANSGNTIYF. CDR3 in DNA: TGTGCCAGCAGCGTAGCTTGGGGACAGGGGGCAAACTCTGGAAACACCATATATTTT. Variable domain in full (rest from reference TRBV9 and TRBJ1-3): DSGVTQTPKHLITATGQRVTLRCSPRSGDLSVYWYQQSLDQGLQFLIQYYNGEERAKGNILERFSAQQFPDLHSELNLSSLELGDSALYFCASSVAWGQGANSGNTIYFGEGSWLTVV.

CDR3 residues: CASSSTGGPMGTQYF. CDR3 sequence (DNA): TGTGCCAGCAGCTCCACAGGGGGCCCTATGGGGACCCAGTACTTC. The V call is TRBV7-9, the J call TRBJ2-5; TRBD1 matches at 9 bases. The CDR3 runs 15 residues. With 4 bases clipped from V and 7 bases from J, the junction kept 10 bases outside the gene matches. Looked up from germline, CDR1 is SEHNR and CDR2 is FQNEAQ (reference sequence).

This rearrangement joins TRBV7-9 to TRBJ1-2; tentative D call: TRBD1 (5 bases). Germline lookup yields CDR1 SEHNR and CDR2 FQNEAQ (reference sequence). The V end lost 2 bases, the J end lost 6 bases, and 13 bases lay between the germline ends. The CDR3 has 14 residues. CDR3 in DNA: TGTGCCAGCAGCTTATCACAGTTGACAGATGGCTACACCTTC. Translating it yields CASSLSQLTDGYTF.

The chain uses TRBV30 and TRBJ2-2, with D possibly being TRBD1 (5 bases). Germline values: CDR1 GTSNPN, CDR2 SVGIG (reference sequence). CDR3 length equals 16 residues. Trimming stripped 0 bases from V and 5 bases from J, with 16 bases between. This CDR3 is CAWSVQVGARTGELFF. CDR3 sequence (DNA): TGTGCCTGGAGTGTACAAGTAGGGGCTCGGACCGGGGAGCTGTTTTTT. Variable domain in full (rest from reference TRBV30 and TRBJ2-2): SQTIHQWPATLVQPVGSPLSLECTVEGTSNPNLYWYRQAAGRGLQLLFYSVGIGQISSEVPQNLSASRPQDRQFILSSKKLLLSDSGFYLCAWSVQVGARTGELFFGEGSRLTVL.